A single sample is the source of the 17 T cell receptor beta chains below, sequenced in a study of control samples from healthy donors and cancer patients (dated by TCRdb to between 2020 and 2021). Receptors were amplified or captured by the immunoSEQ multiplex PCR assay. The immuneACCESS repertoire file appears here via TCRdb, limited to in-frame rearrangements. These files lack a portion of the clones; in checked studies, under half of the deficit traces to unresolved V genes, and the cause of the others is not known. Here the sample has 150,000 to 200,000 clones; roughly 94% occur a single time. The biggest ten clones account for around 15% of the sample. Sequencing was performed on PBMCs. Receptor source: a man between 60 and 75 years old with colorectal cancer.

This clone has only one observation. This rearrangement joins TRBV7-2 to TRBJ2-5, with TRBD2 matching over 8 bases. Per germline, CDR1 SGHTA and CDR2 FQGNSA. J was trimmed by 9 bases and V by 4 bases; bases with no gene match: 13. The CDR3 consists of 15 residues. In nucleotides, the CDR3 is TGTGCCAGCAGCTCACCTCGGGGGGGCCCAGGGGCCCAGTACTTC. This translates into CASSSPRGGPGAQYF.

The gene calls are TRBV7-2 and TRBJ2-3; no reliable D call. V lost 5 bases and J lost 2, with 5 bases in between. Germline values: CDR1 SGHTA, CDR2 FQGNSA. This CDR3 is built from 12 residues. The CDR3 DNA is TGTGCCAGCAGCCCCACCACAGATACGCAGTATTTT. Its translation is CASSPTTDTQYF.

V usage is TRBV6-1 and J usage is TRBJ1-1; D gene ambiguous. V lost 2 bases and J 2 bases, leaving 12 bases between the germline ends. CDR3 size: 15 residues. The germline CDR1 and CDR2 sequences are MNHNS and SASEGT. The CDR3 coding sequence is TGTGCCAGCAGTGAAAGACCGGAGATTAACACTGAAGCTTTCTTT. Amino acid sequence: CASSERPEINTEAFF.

This CDR3 reads CASSYSRDLETQYF. The CDR3 DNA reads as TGTGCCAGCAGTTACTCCCGGGATCTGGAGACCCAGTACTTC. The rearrangement uses TRBV6-2 or TRBV6-3 and TRBJ2-5; D perhaps matches TRBD2 (5 bases). The germline CDR1 and CDR2 sequences are MNHEY and SVGEGT. Trimming took 0 bases from V and 5 from J, leaving 10 bases between them. This CDR3 is 14 amino acids long.

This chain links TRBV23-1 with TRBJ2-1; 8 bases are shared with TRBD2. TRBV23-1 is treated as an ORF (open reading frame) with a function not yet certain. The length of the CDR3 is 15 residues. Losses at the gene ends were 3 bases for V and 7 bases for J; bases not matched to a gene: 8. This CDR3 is CASSHPPGGGNEQFF. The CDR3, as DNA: TGCGCCAGCAGTCATCCCCCCGGCGGGGGGAATGAGCAGTTCTTC.

The CDR3 spells CASSPSGTPTYEQYF. CDR3 DNA sequence: TGTGCCAGCAGCCCCTCCGGGACGCCTACCTACGAGCAGTACTTC. The chain is built from TRBV9 and TRBJ2-7; D is perhaps TRBD1 or TRBD2 (5 bases each). The germline V gene has CDR1 SGDLS and CDR2 YYNGEE. The V end lost 4 bases, the J end lost 2 bases, and 16 bases lay between the germline ends. The CDR3 extends over 15 amino acids. The full variable domain, completed using reference TRBV9 and TRBJ2-7, is DSGVTQTPKHLITATGQRVTLRCSPRSGDLSVYWYQQSLDQGLQFLIQYYNGEERAKGNILERFSAQQFPDLHSELNLSSLELGDSALYFCASSPSGTPTYEQYFGPGTRLTVT.

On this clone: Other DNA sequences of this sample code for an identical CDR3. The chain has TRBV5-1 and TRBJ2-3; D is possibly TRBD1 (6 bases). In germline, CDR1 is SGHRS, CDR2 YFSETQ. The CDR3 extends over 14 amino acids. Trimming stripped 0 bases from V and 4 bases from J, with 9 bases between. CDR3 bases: TGCGCCAGCAGCTTGGGGCAGGGGTCAGATACGCAGTATTTT. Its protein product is CASSLGQGSDTQYF.

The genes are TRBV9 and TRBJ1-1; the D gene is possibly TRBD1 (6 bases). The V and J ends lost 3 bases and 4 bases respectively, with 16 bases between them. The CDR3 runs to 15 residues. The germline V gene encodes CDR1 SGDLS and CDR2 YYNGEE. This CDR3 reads CASSGLTGRSTEAFF. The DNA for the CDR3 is TGTGCCAGCAGCGGCCTAACAGGGAGGAGCACTGAAGCTTTCTTT.

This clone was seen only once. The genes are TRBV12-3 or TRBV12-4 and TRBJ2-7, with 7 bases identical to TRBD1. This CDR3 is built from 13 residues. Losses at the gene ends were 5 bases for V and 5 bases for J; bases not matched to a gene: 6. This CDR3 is CASSPQGLDEQYF. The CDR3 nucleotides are TGTGCCAGCAGTCCACAGGGGTTGGACGAGCAGTACTTC.

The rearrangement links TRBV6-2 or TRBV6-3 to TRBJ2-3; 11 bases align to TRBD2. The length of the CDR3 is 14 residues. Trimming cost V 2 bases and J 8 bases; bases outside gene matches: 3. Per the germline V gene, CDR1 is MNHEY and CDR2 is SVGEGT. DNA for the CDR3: TGTGCCAGCAGTTACGGGCTAGCGGGGGGTACGCAGTATTTT. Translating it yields CASSYGLAGGTQYF.

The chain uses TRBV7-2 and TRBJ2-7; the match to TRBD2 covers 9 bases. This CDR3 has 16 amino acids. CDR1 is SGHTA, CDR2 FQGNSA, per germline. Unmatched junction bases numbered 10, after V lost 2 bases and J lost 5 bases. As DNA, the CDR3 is TGTGCCAGCAGCTTATTAGGGAGCGGGGGGATGAACGAGCAGTACTTC. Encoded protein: CASSLLGSGGMNEQYF.

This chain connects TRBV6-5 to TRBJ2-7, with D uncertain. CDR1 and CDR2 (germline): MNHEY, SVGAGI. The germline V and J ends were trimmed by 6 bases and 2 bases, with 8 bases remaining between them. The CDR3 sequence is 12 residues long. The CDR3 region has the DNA TGTGCCAGCAGGGCGGTCCCCTACGAGCAGTACTTC. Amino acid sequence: CASRAVPYEQYF.

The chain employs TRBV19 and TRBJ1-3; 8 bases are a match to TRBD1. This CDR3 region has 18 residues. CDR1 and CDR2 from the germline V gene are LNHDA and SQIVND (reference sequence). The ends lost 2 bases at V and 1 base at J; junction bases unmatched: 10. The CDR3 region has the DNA TGTGCCAGTAGTATAAATTATGCAGGGGGCATTTCTGGAAACACCATATATTTT. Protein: CASSINYAGGISGNTIYF.

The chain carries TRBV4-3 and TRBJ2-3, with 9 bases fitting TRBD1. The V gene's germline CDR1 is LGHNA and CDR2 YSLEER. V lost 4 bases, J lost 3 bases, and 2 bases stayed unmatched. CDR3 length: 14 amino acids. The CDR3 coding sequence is TGCGCCAGCAGCCGTGGGACAGGGACAGATACGCAGTATTTT. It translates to CASSRGTGTDTQYF.

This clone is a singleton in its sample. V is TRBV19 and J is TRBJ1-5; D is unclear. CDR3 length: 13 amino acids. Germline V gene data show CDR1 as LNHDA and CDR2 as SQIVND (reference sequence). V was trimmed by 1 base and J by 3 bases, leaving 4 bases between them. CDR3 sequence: CASSIATNQPQHF. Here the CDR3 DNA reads TGTGCCAGTAGTATAGCGACCAATCAGCCCCAGCATTTT.

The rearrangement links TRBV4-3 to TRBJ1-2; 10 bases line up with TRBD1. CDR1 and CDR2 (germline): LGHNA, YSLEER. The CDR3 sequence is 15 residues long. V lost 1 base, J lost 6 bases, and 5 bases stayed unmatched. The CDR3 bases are TGCGCCAGCAGCCAAGGACAGGGGGCGTATAATGGCTACACCTTC. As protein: CASSQGQGAYNGYTF.

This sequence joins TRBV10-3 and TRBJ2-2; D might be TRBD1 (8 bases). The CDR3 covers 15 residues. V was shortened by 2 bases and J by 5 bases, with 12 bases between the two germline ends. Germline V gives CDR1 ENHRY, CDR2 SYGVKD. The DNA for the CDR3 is TGTGCCATCAGTGAGATACAGGGGGGGACCGGGGAGCTGTTTTTT. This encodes CAISEIQGGTGELFF.